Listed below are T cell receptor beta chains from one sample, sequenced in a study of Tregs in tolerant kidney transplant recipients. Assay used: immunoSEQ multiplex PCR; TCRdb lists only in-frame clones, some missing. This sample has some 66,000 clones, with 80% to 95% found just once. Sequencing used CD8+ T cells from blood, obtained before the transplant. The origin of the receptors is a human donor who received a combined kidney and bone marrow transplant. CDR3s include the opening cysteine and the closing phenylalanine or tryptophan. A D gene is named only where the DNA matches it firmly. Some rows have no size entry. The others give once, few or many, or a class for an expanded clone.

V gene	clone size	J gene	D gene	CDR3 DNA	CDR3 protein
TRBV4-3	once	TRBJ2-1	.	TGCGCCAGCAGCCAAGGACCGGGACACTACAATGAGCAGTTCTTC	CASSQGPGHYNEQFF
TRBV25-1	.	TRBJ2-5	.	TGTGCCAGCAGTGAATGGGTGCCAGGTGGGGCTCAAGAGACCCAGTACTTC	CASSEWVPGGAQETQYF
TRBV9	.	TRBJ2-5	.	TGTGCCAGCAGCCACCAGGGGATGTGGGAGACCCAGTACTTC	CASSHQGMWETQYF
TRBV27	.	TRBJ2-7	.	TGTGCCAGCAGTTTGGTAGGCGGGAACTACGAGCAGTACTTC	CASSLVGGNYEQYF
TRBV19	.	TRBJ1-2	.	TGTGCCAGTACAGCAGGGGTTATAGACTATGGCTACACCTTC	CASTAGVIDYGYTF
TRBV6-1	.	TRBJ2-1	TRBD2	TGTGCCAGCATTACGAACAGCGGGAGCTTCAATGAGCAGTTCTTC	CASITNSGSFNEQFF
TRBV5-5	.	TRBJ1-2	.	TGTGCCAGCAGCGGTTCGGACTTCGGAATATGGGGCTACACCTTC	CASSGSDFGIWGYTF
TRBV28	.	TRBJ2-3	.	TGTGCCAGCAGTTTATTTGACGGGGGTATTTTTAGCACAGATACGCAGTATTTT	CASSLFDGGIFSTDTQYF
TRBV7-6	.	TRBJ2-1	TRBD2	TGTGCCAGCAGCCTCTCTAGCGGGCCCTACAATGAGCAGTTCTTC	CASSLSSGPYNEQFF
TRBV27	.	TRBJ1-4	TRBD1	TGTGCCAGCAACCGACCCGGGACAGGGGGAACGGCAACTAATGAAAAACTGTTTTTT	CASNRPGTGGTATNEKLFF
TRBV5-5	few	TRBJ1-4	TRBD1	TGTGCCAGCAGAACCGGGCCAGGACAGGGATATGAAAAACTGTTTTTT	CASRTGPGQGYEKLFF
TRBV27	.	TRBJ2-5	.	TGTGCCAGCAGCTTCGGCACCCGGGGGAGGGAGACCCAGTACTTC	CASSFGTRGRETQYF
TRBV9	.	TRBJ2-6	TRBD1	TGTGCCAGCAGCTTTCGGACAGGTGATTCTACTTACTCTGGGGCCAACGTCCTGACTTTC	CASSFRTGDSTYSGANVLTF
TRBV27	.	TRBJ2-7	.	TGTGCCAGCAGTTCCCTTGAGCGCCATGGCTACGAGCAGTACTTC	CASSSLERHGYEQYF
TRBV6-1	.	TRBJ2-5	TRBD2	TGTGCCAGCAGTGAAAACCTGGGAGGGATGGGGTGGGAGACCCAGTACTTC	CASSENLGGMGWETQYF
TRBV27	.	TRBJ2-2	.	TGTGCCAGCAGTTCAAACACCGGGGAGCTGTTTTTT	CASSSNTGELFF
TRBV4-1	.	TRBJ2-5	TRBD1	TGCGCCAGCAGCCCAGGACAGGGGGCCCAAGAGACCCAGTACTTC	CASSPGQGAQETQYF
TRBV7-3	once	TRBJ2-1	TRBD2	TGTGCCAGCAGCCCTGCGGCTAGCGGATGGGAGGGGAATGAGCAGTTCTTC	CASSPAASGWEGNEQFF
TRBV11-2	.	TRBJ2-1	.	TGTGCCAGCAGCTTGTTTCTTAGCGGCTACAATGAGCAGTTCTTC	CASSLFLSGYNEQFF
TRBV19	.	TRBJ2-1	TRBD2	TGTGCCAGTAGTATAGGCCTAGCGGGAGTAAATGAGCAGTTCTTC	CASSIGLAGVNEQFF
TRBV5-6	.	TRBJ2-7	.	TGTGCCAGCAGCCCGGGGTCCGGCTACCACGAGCAGTACTTC	CASSPGSGYHEQYF
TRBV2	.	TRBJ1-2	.	TGTGCCAGCAGTGGGGAGGGAGCCTATGGCTACACCTTC	CASSGEGAYGYTF
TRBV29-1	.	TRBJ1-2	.	TGCAGCGTTGACCCAGGGAAAGCTAACTATGGCTACACCTTC	CSVDPGKANYGYTF
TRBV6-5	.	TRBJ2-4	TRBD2	TGTGCCAGCAGTCGACTAGCGGGAGCCAAAAACATTCAGTACTTC	CASSRLAGAKNIQYF
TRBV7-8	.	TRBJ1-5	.	TGTGCCAGCAGCTTAGAATACAGGATTCTTAGCAATCAGCCCCAGCATTTT	CASSLEYRILSNQPQHF
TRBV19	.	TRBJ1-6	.	TGTGCCAGTACCGGGCCGTGGGGCTTTAATTCACCCCTCCACTTT	CASTGPWGFNSPLHF
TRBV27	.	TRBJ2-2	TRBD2	TGTGCCAGCACCCTCACGGGGGGCACCGGGGAGCTGTTTTTT	CASTLTGGTGELFF
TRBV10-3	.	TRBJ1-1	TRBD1	TGTGCCACAACGGACAGGGGGGGGACTGAAGCTTTCTTT	CATTDRGGTEAFF
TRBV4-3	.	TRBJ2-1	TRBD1	TGCGCCAGCAGCCCAGTCGGGACAGGGACCTACAATGAGCAGTTCTTC	CASSPVGTGTYNEQFF
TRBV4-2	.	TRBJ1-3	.	TGTGCCAGCAGCCAAGTGGTTGGGGGCCGCTCTGGAAACACCATATATTTT	CASSQVVGGRSGNTIYF
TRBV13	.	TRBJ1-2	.	TGTGCCAGCAGCCAGGCAGCAGGGGCGGAAGGCTACACCTTC	CASSQAAGAEGYTF
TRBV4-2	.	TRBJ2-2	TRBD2	TGTGCCAGCAGCCCGACCGGGACTAGCGGGGCCGCGAACACCGGGGAGCTGTTTTTT	CASSPTGTSGAANTGELFF
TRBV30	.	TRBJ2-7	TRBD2	TGTGCCGGAGGGAGTAGCGGGGTCGAGCAGTACTTC	CAGGSSGVEQYF
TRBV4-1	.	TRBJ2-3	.	TGCGCCAGCAGCCCGGCGGGGCGCGACACAGATACGCAGTATTTT	CASSPAGRDTDTQYF
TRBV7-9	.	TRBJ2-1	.	TGTGCCAGCAGCGGGTCAGGGGAGTTCTACAATGAGCAGTTCTTC	CASSGSGEFYNEQFF
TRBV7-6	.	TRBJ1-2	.	TGTGCCAGCAGCTTAGGTCCAGGGACTGATCCGAACTATGGCTACACCTTC	CASSLGPGTDPNYGYTF
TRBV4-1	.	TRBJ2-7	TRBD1	TGCGCCAGCAGCTCCACAGGGGGGAACTACGAGCAGTACTTC	CASSSTGGNYEQYF
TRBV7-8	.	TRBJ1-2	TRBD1	TGTGCCAGCAGCTTAGTAGAGGGACAGGGAGGGGATGGCTACACCTTC	CASSLVEGQGGDGYTF
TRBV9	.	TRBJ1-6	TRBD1	TGTGCCAGCAGGGGACAGGGTGGGGATTCCCCCCTCCACTTT	CASRGQGGDSPLHF
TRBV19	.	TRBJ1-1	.	TGTGCCAGTAGTTTAGGACAGAACACTGAAGCTTTCTTT	CASSLGQNTEAFF
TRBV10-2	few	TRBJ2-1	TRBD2	TGCGCCAGCAGTCATCTAGCGGGGGGGTACAATGAGCAGTTCTTC	CASSHLAGGYNEQFF
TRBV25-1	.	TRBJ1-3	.	TGTGCCAGCAGCTGGGGGCTAGGAAACACCATATATTTT	CASSWGLGNTIYF
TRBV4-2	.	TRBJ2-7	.	TGTGCCAGCAGCGAGGGGGCCTACGAGCAGTACTTC	CASSEGAYEQYF
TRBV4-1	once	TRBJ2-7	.	TGCGCCAGCAGCCAAGATCGCGGGTCCCCCTACGAGCAGTACTTC	CASSQDRGSPYEQYF
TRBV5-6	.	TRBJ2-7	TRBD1	TGTGCCAGCAGCTGGGGACAGGGAGAGAACTACGAGCAGTACTTC	CASSWGQGENYEQYF
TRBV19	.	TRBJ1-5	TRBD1	TGTGCCAGTAGTCCGGGACAGGGGTTCAATCAGCCCCAGCATTTT	CASSPGQGFNQPQHF
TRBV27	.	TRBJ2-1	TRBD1	TGTGCCAGCGGAAACAGGGGGAATGAGCAGTTCTTC	CASGNRGNEQFF
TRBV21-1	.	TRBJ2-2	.	TGTGCCAGCAGCAAAGAGGACAGGGATAACACCGGGGAGCTGTTTTTT	CASSKEDRDNTGELFF